This section outlines one TCR beta chain sequence together with its context. The antigen remains undetermined. The source of the sample is a study of T cells in tuberculosis. Background on the study: T cells were selected with CD1B tetramers loaded with glucose monomycolate. This South African cohort compared adolescents with or without latent tuberculosis against adults with active tuberculosis.

Deletions cut 3 bases from V and 2 bases from J, with 14 bases between. Germline CDR1 is LNHDA and CDR2 is SQIVND (reference sequence). This CDR3 has 16 amino acids. Sequenced by immunoSEQ multiplex PCR; TCRdb stores in-frame clones only, minus some. Of more than 40,000 clones in the sample, approximately 94% were seen once. General study findings and limits: Selection depended on which cryopreserved specimens were available. GEM motif frequencies gave around 70% accuracy; the GMM repertoire gave approximately 90%.

The sequenced sample was PBMCs. The TCR sequence derives from a donor between 10 and 35 years old with latent tuberculosis or without tuberculosis infection. Some clones in this sample may be carry-over from other donors' samples. V is TRBV19 and J is TRBJ1-5; possible D gene TRBD1, 6 bases. DNA of the CDR3: TGTGCCAGTAGTATTTTGGGACACAAAGGCAATCAGCCCCAGCATTTT. Its translation is CASSILGHKGNQPQHF. The complete variable domain, with remaining parts taken from reference TRBV19 and TRBJ1-5, reads DGGITQSPKYLFRKEGQNVTLSCEQNLNHDAMYWYRQDPGQGLRLIYYSQIVNDFQKGDIAEGYSVSREKKESFPLTVTSAQKNPTAFYLCASSILGHKGNQPQHFGDGTRLSIL.